This T cell receptor beta chain was profiled in a study of CD8+ T cells in alopecia areata. General study results and limits: Among the top 100, expanded CD8+ clones were significantly decreased by tofacitinib, as was scalp clonality. Across lesional scalp, and particularly alopecia totalis/universalis, clonality surpassed that of normal scalp.

Extracted from the samples, RNA was reverse transcribed into cDNA to serve as the sequencing template. The table came from immunoSEQ multiplex PCR; TCRdb's copy has only in-frame clones and leaves some out. The sample has 200,000 to 250,000 clones, under 70% seen once. A few counts support this clone. Its specificity is unknown. V lost 5 bases, J lost 4 bases, and 5 bases stayed unmatched. Germline CDR1 MNHNY, CDR2 SVGAGI (reference sequence). This CDR3 is built from 14 residues. Treatment specified: oral pan-JAK inhibitor, 5-10 mg twice daily. This TCR came from a human donor with alopecia areata. This sequence joins TRBV6-6 and TRBJ1-3, with 7 bases identical to TRBD1. Sequences were derived from CD4+ T cells sorted from blood, sampled at approximately week 42, from a patient treated with tofacitinib. The CDR3 DNA reads as TGTGCCAGCAGTCAGACAGGGACAGGAAACACCATATATTTT. Translating it yields CASSQTGTGNTIYF.